A single TCR beta chain is shown here with its context. Its antigen is still unknown. A read error may explain this, as a much larger clone is one base away. The record originates from a study of T cells in Graves' hyperthyroidism and ophthalmopathy. Overall study findings and caveats: Blood also contained most expanded thyroid clonotypes above 0.001.

Stable disease denoted Graves' hyperthyroidism without ophthalmopathy progression within 18 months. CDR1 and CDR2 (germline): WNHNN, SYGVQD (reference sequence). The CDR3 has 15 residues. RNA transcripts served as the template for amplifying TCR beta CDR3 regions. With the HTBI primer set, the TCR CDR3 went through a first round of RT-PCR. A single record per CDR3 protein comes from TCRdb applying MiXCR to the multiplex PCR reads. This sample has more than 40,000 distinct CDR3 sequences, with around half found just once. The J gene is TRBJ1-2, the V gene TRBV10-1, with D perhaps matching TRBD1 (6 bases). What was sequenced was peripheral blood or thyroid tissue (not recorded which). This TCR was sampled from a woman aged 50 to 65 with Graves' hyperthyroidism. The chain's CDR3 is CASSLLGRGGHSYTF. CDR3 nucleotides: TGTGCCAGCAGTTTATTGGGCAGGGGAGGGCATAGCTACACCTTC.